These 25 T cell receptor beta chains came from one sample sequenced in a study of shared clonotypes between healthy human individuals. Sequencing was performed with immunoSEQ multiplex PCR; in TCRdb, only in-frame clones are kept and a portion is missing. This table holds 400,000 to 600,000 clones, 79% found once. The sample was PBMCs. All receptors come from a woman in her 40s in good health. Some clones in this sample may be carry-over from other donors' samples.

This chain connects TRBV10-3 to TRBJ2-5; no definite D call. Germline CDR1 is ENHRY and CDR2 is SYGVKD. Trimming took 3 bases from V and 5 from J, leaving 7 bases between them. This CDR3 has 12 residues. The CDR3 loop reads CAISDSSETQYF. The CDR3 bases are TGTGCCATCAGTGACAGTTCCGAGACCCAGTACTTC.

The rearrangement joins TRBV4-1 to TRBJ2-3, with D tentatively TRBD2 (6 bases). The V gene lost 0 bases and the J gene lost 2 bases, with 9 bases spanning the gap. The CDR3 consists of 15 residues. Germline V gene sequence: CDR1 MGHRA, CDR2 YSYEKL. CDR3 sequence reads: CASSQDAGYTDTQYF. As DNA, the CDR3 is TGCGCCAGCAGCCAAGACGCGGGATACACAGATACGCAGTATTTT.

V is TRBV28 and J is TRBJ1-5, with TRBD1 matching over 9 bases. The CDR3 sequence is 15 residues long. Germline trimming cut 3 bases from V and 6 bases from J; bases unmatched to any gene: 6. Per the germline V gene, CDR1 is MDHEN and CDR2 is SYDVKM. Here the CDR3 reads CASSFQDRGRQPQHF. Written as DNA, the CDR3 is TGTGCCAGCAGTTTCCAGGACAGGGGTCGTCAGCCCCAGCATTTT.

Turning to this clone: This same CDR3 is encoded by further DNA sequences in the sample. The rearrangement uses TRBV5-4 and TRBJ2-7; D gene ambiguous. CDR1 is SGHNT, CDR2 YYREEE, per germline (reference sequence). The CDR3 sequence is 14 residues long. Trimming shortened V by 2 bases and J by 1 base, and 10 bases separated the two germline ends. DNA of the CDR3: TGTGCCAGCAGCTTAGGTGGAAATTCCTACGAGCAGTACTTC. Translating gives CASSLGGNSYEQYF.

This clone was recorded only once. The chain combines TRBV5-4 with TRBJ2-2, with 10 bases aligning to TRBD2. CDR3 length equals 17 residues. Germline V gives CDR1 SGHNT, CDR2 YYREEE (reference sequence). Germline trimming cut 4 bases from V and 1 base from J; bases unmatched to any gene: 7. Here the CDR3 DNA reads TGTGCCAGCAGCCCTTATGGACTAGCGGAGAACACCGGGGAGCTGTTTTTT. Amino acids: CASSPYGLAENTGELFF.

As concerns this clone: The sample holds other DNA sequences that translate to the same CDR3. The genes are TRBV7-2 and TRBJ1-1; D is unclear. This CDR3 contains 13 residues. The ends were cut back, 2 bases at V and 1 base at J, with 5 bases in the middle. CDR1 is SGHTA, CDR2 FQGNSA, per germline. This CDR3 is CASSLLTNTEAFF. The CDR3 DNA follows: TGTGCCAGCAGCTTACTCACGAACACTGAAGCTTTCTTT.

The rearrangement joins TRBV10-3 to TRBJ1-3; 10 nucleotides match TRBD1. The CDR3 length is 15 residues. J was trimmed by 2 bases and V by 6 bases; bases with no gene match: 4. The V gene's germline CDR1 is ENHRY and CDR2 SYGVKD. CDR3 sequence reads: CAIRPGTGAGNTIYF. The CDR3 bases are TGTGCCATCAGACCCGGGACAGGGGCTGGAAACACCATATATTTT.

The chain uses TRBV11-1 and TRBJ1-1; the match to TRBD1 covers 7 bases. Trimming at V came to 5 bases and at J to 5 bases, leaving 8 bases not matched to a gene. Germline CDR1 SGHAT, CDR2 FQDESV (reference sequence). The CDR3 has 14 amino acids. CDR3 amino acids: CASSVGTEKTEAFF. Written as DNA, the CDR3 is TGTGCCAGCAGCGTCGGGACAGAGAAGACTGAAGCTTTCTTT.

The chain links TRBV2 to TRBJ2-5, with a weak D call TRBD2 (6 bases). The CDR3 covers 13 residues. V was shortened by 7 bases and J by 4 bases, with 13 bases between the two germline ends. The germline V gene has CDR1 SNHLY and CDR2 FYNNEI. CDR3 in DNA: TGTGCCAGCATCGGCGGGGTCGGAGAGACCCAGTACTTC. Translating gives CASIGGVGETQYF.

The V and J genes are TRBV28 and TRBJ2-7; no clear D. Trimming left V 1 base short and J 7 bases short, with 11 bases between. Looked up from germline, CDR1 is MDHEN and CDR2 is SYDVKM. This CDR3 comprises 13 residues. In DNA, the CDR3 is TGTGCCAGCAGTTTATTTGAGGCACGAGAGCAGTACTTC. Its protein is CASSLFEAREQYF.

The genes are TRBV5-1 and TRBJ1-5, with unresolved D. CDR3 size: 14 residues. The V gene lost 4 bases and the J gene lost 0 bases, with 8 bases spanning the gap. CDR1 is SGHRS, CDR2 YFSETQ, per germline. This CDR3 reads CASSPTSSNQPQHF. The DNA for the CDR3 is TGCGCCAGCAGCCCGACAAGTAGCAATCAGCCCCAGCATTTT.

The chain uses TRBV28 and TRBJ2-4, with D possibly being TRBD2 (6 bases). Trimming left V 6 bases short and J 4 bases short, with 19 bases between. This CDR3 is built from 16 residues. The germline V gene encodes CDR1 MDHEN and CDR2 SYDVKM. CDR3: CASSPGGEWGKNIQYF. CDR3 sequence (DNA): TGTGCCAGCAGCCCGGGCGGGGAGTGGGGTAAAAACATTCAGTACTTC.

About this clone itself: One end of the junction does not line up with germline, which may come from a read error. The genes are TRBV29-1 and TRBJ2-7; the D gene is possibly TRBD2 (5 bases). The CDR3 spans 10 residues. CDR1 is SQVTM and CDR2 is ANQGSEA in the germline V gene. CDR3 protein: CSVGDYERYF. The CDR3 DNA sequence: TGCAGCGTTGGAGACTACGAGCGGTACTTC.

In its sample, this clone was seen a few times. The CDR3 protein is CIGRANEKLFF. For the CDR3, the DNA is TGCATCGGTCGGGCAAATGAAAAACTGTTTTTT. J is TRBJ1-4 and V is TRBV20-1, with D hard to call. CDR1 DFQATT and CDR2 SNEGSKA come from the germline V gene (reference sequence). The CDR3 is 11 residues long.

The genes are TRBV28 and TRBJ2-7; D gene ambiguous. The V and J ends lost 3 bases and 3 bases respectively, with 6 bases between them. The V gene's germline CDR1 is MDHEN and CDR2 SYDVKM. CDR3 length: 12 amino acids. CDR3 protein: CASSLVHYEQYF. CDR3 nucleotide sequence: TGTGCCAGCAGTTTGGTCCACTACGAGCAGTACTTC.

The V gene is TRBV5-1, the J gene TRBJ2-6; TRBD2 aligns across 10 bases. The CDR3 covers 20 residues. With V trimmed by 3 bases and J by 0 bases, 12 bases remained unmatched. The germline V gene encodes CDR1 SGHRS and CDR2 YFSETQ. The CDR3 loop reads CASSSPNGLAERSGANVLTF. As DNA, the CDR3 is TGCGCCAGCAGCTCTCCCAATGGACTAGCGGAGCGCTCTGGGGCCAACGTCCTGACTTTC. The full variable domain, in which reference TRBV5-1 and TRBJ2-6 provide the parts outside the CDR3, is KAGVTQTPRYLIKTRGQQVTLSCSPISGHRSVSWYQQTPGQGLQFLFEYFSETQRNKGNFPGRFSGRQFSNSRSEMNVSTLELGDSALYLCASSSPNGLAERSGANVLTFGAGSRLTVL.

The rearrangement joins TRBV30 to TRBJ2-1; 10 bases match TRBD2. CDR1 is GTSNPN and CDR2 is SVGIG in the germline V gene (reference sequence). The CDR3 has 15 amino acids. V trimming: 2 bases; J trimming: 9 bases; junction bases outside the gene matches: 10. The CDR3 DNA reads as TGTGCCTGGAGTCCCCGTAGGGGACTAGCGTTTGAGCAGTTCTTC. As protein: CAWSPRRGLAFEQFF.

The chain joins TRBV30 to TRBJ1-1, with D tentatively TRBD1 (5 bases). Germline CDR1 reads GTSNPN; CDR2 reads SVGIG (reference sequence). With 3 bases removed from V and 1 base from J, the gap between germline ends came to 15 bases. The CDR3 is made up of 15 amino acids. CDR3 DNA sequence: TGTGCCTGGAGCGCGCGGGGCACAGAGAACACTGAAGCTTTCTTT. Translated, it gives CAWSARGTENTEAFF. Based on the CDR3 plus reference TRBV30 and TRBJ1-1, the full variable domain is SQTIHQWPATLVQPVGSPLSLECTVEGTSNPNLYWYRQAAGRGLQLLFYSVGIGQISSEVPQNLSASRPQDRQFILSSKKLLLSDSGFYLCAWSARGTENTEAFFGQGTRLTVV.

The table lists this clone with a few counts. The genes are TRBV6-1 and TRBJ2-7, with D unclear. Germline V lookup: CDR1 MNHNS, CDR2 SASEGT. This CDR3 has 13 amino acids. V dropped 2 bases and J dropped 5 bases, with 10 bases sitting between them. CDR3 residues: CASSESSRDEQYF. The CDR3 bases are TGTGCCAGCAGTGAATCGTCAAGGGACGAGCAGTACTTC.

Remarks on this clone: Additional DNA sequences in this sample encode the identical CDR3. The chain links TRBV19 to TRBJ1-1; D remains unclear. CDR3 length: 12 amino acids. V was trimmed by 1 base and J by 0 bases, leaving 0 bases between them. The germline gives CDR1 LNHDA, CDR2 SQIVND (reference sequence). The CDR3 loop reads CASSIVNTEAFF. The CDR3 nucleotides read TGTGCCAGTAGTATAGTGAACACTGAAGCTTTCTTT.

This clone was recorded a few times. CDR3 region: CASSPLLGGGELFF. CDR3 nucleotide sequence: TGTGCCAGCAGCCCCCTGCTGGGGGGCGGGGAGCTGTTTTTT. The genes are TRBV7-9 and TRBJ2-2, with TRBD2 as a possible D gene (6 bases). This CDR3 has 14 residues. Trimming pared 5 bases from V and 7 bases from J, leaving 14 bases between. Germline V gives CDR1 SEHNR, CDR2 FQNEAQ (reference sequence).

This chain connects TRBV19 to TRBJ1-1; D is perhaps TRBD1 (6 bases). V dropped 6 bases and J dropped 0 bases, with 20 bases sitting between them. Germline CDR1 and CDR2: LNHDA and SQIVND (reference sequence). CDR3 length: 17 residues. This CDR3 reads CASREDSRELLNTEAFF. Written as DNA, the CDR3 is TGTGCCAGTAGGGAGGACAGCAGGGAACTACTGAACACTGAAGCTTTCTTT.

The chain joins TRBV9 to TRBJ2-3, with TRBD2 matching over 9 bases. The CDR3 consists of 16 residues. J lost 1 base, V lost 4 bases, and 7 bases had no gene match. From germline, CDR1 is SGDLS and CDR2 YYNGEE. The CDR3 protein is CASSSPRTSGTDTQYF. In DNA form, the CDR3 reads TGTGCCAGCAGCTCCCCGAGGACTAGCGGCACAGATACGCAGTATTTT.

CDR3 amino acids: CASSRWGRGDEQYF. As DNA, the CDR3 is TGTGCCAGCAGCCGTTGGGGCAGGGGTGACGAGCAGTACTTC. The rearrangement links TRBV2 to TRBJ2-7; the D gene is possibly TRBD1 (6 bases). The CDR3 spans 14 residues. Trimming stripped 6 bases from V and 5 bases from J, with 17 bases between. Germline CDR1 reads SNHLY; CDR2 reads FYNNEI.

This clone was picked up a small number of times. This chain joins TRBV10-2 and TRBJ2-1; D perhaps matches TRBD2 (6 bases). The CDR3 is 19 residues long. Germline V CDR1 and CDR2: WSHSY, SAAADI. V dropped 0 bases and J dropped 5 bases, with 23 bases sitting between them. The CDR3 reads CASSESAVLGGPSHNEQFF. CDR3 nucleotides: TGCGCCAGCAGTGAGTCAGCTGTCCTTGGAGGGCCGTCCCACAATGAGCAGTTCTTC.